This note documents a single TCR beta chain sequence. The sample originates from a study of T cell responses to AZD1222 COVID-19 vaccine. Sequencing used immunoSEQ multiplex PCR; TCRdb keeps in-frame clones, though not all of them. Seen here are about 94,000 clones, 85% observed once, and the top ten hold 4.5%. V shed 2 bases and J shed 8 bases, with 6 bases lying between them. The CDR3 extends over 11 amino acids. Per germline, CDR1 MGHDK and CDR2 SYGVNS. This specimen was peripheral blood, taken 28 days after the second AZD1222 dose. The V call is TRBV25-1, the J call TRBJ1-2; D gene uncertain. The receptor was isolated from an adult who received the AZD1222 COVID-19 vaccine. Here the CDR3 DNA reads TGTGCCAGCAGTGAAGTCCGAGGCTACACCTTC. It specifies CASSEVRGYTF.